These 20 T cell receptor beta chains were sequenced from one sample in a study of blood T cell repertoires in COVID-19. Profiling relied on immunoSEQ multiplex PCR, and the TCRdb table lists in-frame clones only, not all of them. Of some 270,000 clones in the sample, 80% to 90% were seen once. The sequencing input was peripheral blood. The receptors were sampled from a woman in her thirties or forties who had recovered from COVID-19.

The chain joins TRBV10-3 to TRBJ1-1; D unclear. Trimming removed 11 bases from V and 4 bases from J, with 17 bases in between. The CDR3 totals 13 residues. Germline V gene data show CDR1 as ENHRY and CDR2 as SYGVKD. CDR3 coding DNA: TGTGCCTCTAACCGCGGGGTCAGCACTGAAGCTTTCTTT. The encoded protein is CASNRGVSTEAFF.

This rearrangement joins TRBV5-4 to TRBJ2-5, with 7 bases fitting TRBD2. CDR3 size: 14 residues. CDR1 and CDR2 from the germline V gene are SGHNT and YYREEE (reference sequence). V shed 1 base and J 5 bases; nucleotides not matched to a gene: 5. In nucleotides, the CDR3 is TGTGCCAGCAGCTTGCCGGGGGGTTGGGAGACCCAGTACTTC. Its protein product is CASSLPGGWETQYF.

The CDR3 sequence: CASSYEGTQHF. The CDR3 bases are TGTGCCAGCAGTTATGAGGGTACCCAGCATTTT. The chain employs TRBV12-3 or TRBV12-4 and TRBJ1-5, with unresolved D. V gave up 4 bases and J gave up 11 bases, with 9 bases separating them. This CDR3 is 11 amino acids long.

V usage is TRBV6-5 and J usage is TRBJ2-7; 7 bases agree with TRBD1. The CDR3 consists of 15 residues. Trimming at V came to 5 bases and at J to 4 bases, leaving 11 bases not matched to a gene. Germline CDR1 MNHEY, CDR2 SVGAGI. CDR3 bases: TGTGCCAGCAGTCCCTTCAGGGGGACGTCTTACGAGCAGTACTTC. It codes for CASSPFRGTSYEQYF.

The chain links TRBV28 to TRBJ1-2; tentative D call: TRBD1 (5 bases). V dropped 8 bases and J dropped 7 bases, with 11 bases sitting between them. This CDR3 comprises 11 residues. The germline V gene has CDR1 MDHEN and CDR2 SYDVKM. The CDR3 coding sequence is TGTGCCAGCGGACAAAGAGGTGGCTACACCTTC. This codes for CASGQRGGYTF.

The V and J genes are TRBV6-1 and TRBJ2-3; 10 bases agree with TRBD1. The germline CDR1 and CDR2 sequences are MNHNS and SASEGT. V shed 1 base, J shed 5 bases, and the junction held 9 bases outside the gene matches. The CDR3 length is 17 residues. CDR3 in DNA: TGTGCCAGCAGTGAAGGAGCGGGACAGGGGAGTCGAGATACGCAGTATTTT. Protein: CASSEGAGQGSRDTQYF.

V gene TRBV11-3 combines with J gene TRBJ2-5, with a possible D match to TRBD2 (5 bases). Germline assignment: CDR1 SGHNT and CDR2 YENEEA. Trimming stripped 6 bases from V and 5 bases from J, with 13 bases between. The CDR3 runs 13 residues. Here the CDR3 DNA reads TGTGCCAGCAGGAGGGCCCCGGGGGAGACCCAGTACTTC. Translated, it gives CASRRAPGETQYF.

The V gene is TRBV27, the J gene TRBJ1-6, with a tentative D call TRBD1 (5 bases). CDR1 and CDR2 (germline): MNHEY, SMNVEV (reference sequence). The CDR3 covers 15 residues. V gave up 6 bases and J gave up 4 bases, with 13 bases separating them. CDR3 bases: TGTGCCAGCAGGCCTCTGGGGGGGTATAATTCACCCCTCCACTTT. Encoded protein: CASRPLGGYNSPLHF.

CDR3 loop: CASGTSRQGMEKLFF. DNA of the CDR3: TGTGCCAGCGGTACTAGCCGACAGGGGATGGAAAAACTGTTTTTT. The chain combines TRBV2 with TRBJ1-4; 8 nucleotides align to TRBD1. This CDR3 contains 15 residues. After removal of 8 bases from V and 8 bases from J, the junction contained 13 bases not matched to a gene. Per germline, CDR1 SNHLY and CDR2 FYNNEI.

The chain has TRBV21-1 and TRBJ1-2. TRBV21-1 is noted as a pseudogene. CDR3 length: 11 residues. The CDR3 here is CASSKFVGYTF. The CDR3 DNA reads TGTGCCAGCAGCAAGTTCGTAGGCTACACCTTC.

There are a few counts of this clone. The chain recombines TRBV19 with TRBJ2-7, with 10 bases fitting TRBD1. From germline, CDR1 is LNHDA and CDR2 SQIVND (reference sequence). The J segment lost 5 bases and the V segment lost 6 bases, leaving 7 bases of the junction unmatched. This CDR3 contains 14 residues. This chain's CDR3 is CASRAGTGVNEQYF. In DNA form, the CDR3 reads TGTGCCAGTAGAGCCGGGACAGGGGTGAACGAGCAGTACTTC.

This clone has just a few counts. This chain uses TRBV7-2 with TRBJ2-3, with a possible D match to TRBD1 (7 bases). Germline V gene sequence: CDR1 SGHTA, CDR2 FQGNSA. The CDR3 sequence is 16 residues long. V dropped 5 bases and J dropped 2 bases, with 17 bases sitting between them. The chain's CDR3 is CASSPRQGGDTDTQYF. The CDR3 DNA reads as TGTGCCAGCAGCCCACGACAGGGAGGAGACACAGATACGCAGTATTTT.

The V gene is TRBV28, the J gene TRBJ2-7, with D maybe TRBD2 (6 bases). The CDR3 extends over 13 amino acids. CDR1 and CDR2 from the germline V gene are MDHEN and SYDVKM. The V end lost 3 bases, the J end lost 5 bases, and 11 bases lay between the germline ends. The CDR3 nucleotides read TGTGCCAGCAGTTTGCGGGGATTCCACGAGCAGTACGTC. Encoded protein: CASSLRGFHEQYV.

The CDR3 region has the DNA TGTGCCAGCTCATTGGGACTCCGAAACACTGAAGCTTTCTTT. Residues: CASSLGLRNTEAFF. This chain links TRBV18 with TRBJ1-1; perhaps TRBD1 as D (5 bases). V lost 5 bases and J 2 bases, leaving 12 bases between the germline ends. The length of the CDR3 is 14 residues. CDR1 KGHSH and CDR2 LQKENI come from the germline V gene.

The rearrangement uses TRBV6-5 and TRBJ1-5; 9 nucleotides align to TRBD1. CDR1 is MNHEY, CDR2 SVGAGI, per germline. The CDR3 totals 15 residues. The V gene end was trimmed by 5 bases and the J gene end by 4 bases; junction bases not matched to a gene: 6. The DNA for the CDR3 is TGTGCCAGCAGTCCACAGGGGGCGGGAAATCAGCCCCAGCATTTT. It specifies CASSPQGAGNQPQHF.

The V and J genes are TRBV10-3 and TRBJ1-6, with TRBD1 as a possible D gene (5 bases). The CDR3 has 15 residues. Germline V gives CDR1 ENHRY, CDR2 SYGVKD. V dropped 10 bases and J dropped 9 bases, with 22 bases sitting between them. The CDR3 sequence is CATSGDQGLGSPLHF. The CDR3 DNA reads as TGTGCCACTTCAGGCGATCAGGGACTTGGTTCACCCCTCCACTTT.

The genes are TRBV19 and TRBJ1-3; D unresolved. This CDR3 is built from 14 residues. V lost 4 bases, J lost 1 base, and 8 bases lay in between. The germline gives CDR1 LNHDA, CDR2 SQIVND (reference sequence). CDR3 loop: CASSREGSGNTIYF. CDR3 nucleotides: TGTGCCAGTAGTAGGGAGGGTTCTGGAAACACCATATATTTT.

The count of this clone is one. The rearrangement uses TRBV7-9 and TRBJ2-5; 9 bases fit TRBD2. Germline CDR1 SEHNR, CDR2 FQNEAQ (reference sequence). This CDR3 has 15 amino acids. The V gene end was trimmed by 5 bases and the J gene end by 5 bases; junction bases not matched to a gene: 9. The CDR3 spells CASSPTSGEGETQYF. As DNA, the CDR3 is TGTGCCAGCAGCCCGACTAGCGGAGAGGGGGAGACCCAGTACTTC. Supplemented by reference TRBV7-9 and TRBJ2-5, the full variable domain reads DTGVSQNPRHKITKRGQNVTFRCDPISEHNRLYWYRQTLGQGPEFLTYFQNEAQLEKSRLLSDRFSAERPKGSFSTLEIQRTEQGDSAMYLCASSPTSGEGETQYFGPGTRLLVL.

The gene calls are TRBV5-1 and TRBJ2-7; 11 positions agree with TRBD2. J was trimmed by 1 base and V by 0 bases; bases with no gene match: 9. The germline CDR1 and CDR2 sequences are SGHRS and YFSETQ. This CDR3 spans 18 amino acids. The CDR3 DNA follows: TGCGCCAGCAGCTTGGTGCTAGCGGGGGGCCTAACTTCCTACGAGCAGTACTTC. Amino acid sequence: CASSLVLAGGLTSYEQYF.

This clone was recorded only once. The V and J genes are TRBV5-4 and TRBJ2-2; tentatively, D is TRBD1 (6 bases). Per germline, CDR1 SGHNT and CDR2 YYREEE (reference sequence). The CDR3 consists of 16 residues. Trimming left V 1 base short and J 6 bases short, with 16 bases between. The CDR3 sequence is CASSLYSQGTAGELFF. As DNA, the CDR3 is TGTGCCAGCAGCTTGTACTCCCAGGGGACGGCCGGGGAGCTGTTTTTT.